These T cell receptor beta chains were read from a single sample in a study of shared clonotypes between healthy human individuals. Some clones are missing from TCRdb's copy, which holds only in-frame ones; the method was immunoSEQ multiplex PCR. The sample contains about 1 million clones, more than 75% of which appear only once. The sample taken for sequencing was memory CD4+ T cells from PBMCs. Receptors originate from a man between 18 and 35 years old in good health. Some clones in this sample may be carry-over from other donors' samples. CDR3s include the opening cysteine and the closing phenylalanine or tryptophan.

V gene	J gene	CDR3 protein
TRBV4-1	TRBJ2-2	CASSPSGRDTGELFF
TRBV4-1	TRBJ2-4	CASSQVGGGAKNIQYF
TRBV28	TRBJ1-2	CASKWENYGYTF
TRBV7-3	TRBJ2-5	CASSLGGIAQETQYF
TRBV18	TRBJ2-5	CASSPRQGWQETQYF
TRBV5-1	NA	CASSLGLVRQGDEQYF
TRBV7-8	TRBJ1-5	CASSLAESLQPQHF
TRBV19	TRBJ2-2	CASTDTNTGELFF
TRBV6-5	TRBJ1-2	CASSYQGFTGGKGYTF
TRBV2	TRBJ1-5	CASSSPIDTVEPQHF
TRBV6-1	TRBJ2-2	CASSDLRVGLFF
TRBV19	TRBJ1-5	CASRRAGQGGQPQHF
TRBV27	TRBJ2-1	CASSLKGWVGAKIYNEQFF
TRBV11-1	TRBJ2-7	CASSPFHSGSRNEQYF
TRBV2	TRBJ2-1	CASVLGAVYNEQFF
TRBV21-1	TRBJ1-5	CASSKWGTGGQPQHF
TRBV2	TRBJ1-1	CASSDFENTEAFF
TRBV28	TRBJ1-4	CASSPRSTTNEKLFF
TRBV19	TRBJ2-3	CASTLGPDTDTQYF
TRBV5-4	TRBJ2-1	CASSPPGLGGNEQFF
TRBV10-2	NA	CASTHEQYF
TRBV4-1	TRBJ1-2	CASSQGPYGYTF